This entry describes one T cell receptor (beta chain). Method: immunoSEQ multiplex PCR; TCRdb's copy keeps in-frame clones and lacks some. The sample shows approximately 170,000 clones, more than 70% of them seen only once. The data belong to a study of cytomegalovirus exposure and HLA in healthy donors. The CDR3 totals 13 residues. V was pared by 2 bases and J by 6 bases, with 8 bases between. Germline CDR1 reads SNHLY; CDR2 reads FYNNEI. The TCR comes from a man aged 25 to 40 in good health and CMV-seropositive. This chain links TRBV2 with TRBJ1-5; D unclear. Sequences were obtained from PBMCs. The CDR3 region is CASSERGSQPQHF. Written as DNA, the CDR3 is TGTGCCAGCAGTGAACGAGGGAGTCAGCCCCAGCATTTT.